The next 7 T cell receptor beta chains were all read from a single sample in a study of response to subunit inactivated influenza vaccine. TCRdb fed the RT-PCR reads into MiXCR, producing one record per CDR3 protein. The sample has about 310,000 distinct CDR3 sequences, about 20% seen once. The sample consisted of PBMCs from blood, taken less than 22 months after vaccination. Receptor source: a man aged 50 to 69 who received an inactivated influenza vaccine.

The chain has TRBV28 and TRBJ2-5; weak D call: TRBD1 (6 bases). The V gene's germline CDR1 is MDHEN and CDR2 SYDVKM. There are 14 residues in the CDR3. Trimming removed 6 bases from V and 2 bases from J, with 13 bases in between. Here the CDR3 reads CASRQQGRQETQYF. CDR3 DNA sequence: TGTGCCAGCAGACAACAGGGTCGACAAGAGACCCAGTACTTC.

There are a few counts of this clonotype. The chain has TRBV11-1 and TRBJ1-4; D gene unclear. The CDR3 is 18 amino acids. Trimming stripped 5 bases from V and 0 bases from J, with 19 bases between. CDR1 is SGHAT, CDR2 FQDESV, per germline (reference sequence). CDR3 in DNA: TGTGCCAGCAGCCCAATTAAGGCCTCCGCCGCAACTAATGAAAAACTGTTTTTT. Its translation: CASSPIKASAATNEKLFF.

In its sample, this clonotype was seen a few times. The chain carries TRBV10-3 and TRBJ1-3, with 7 positions matching TRBD1. Germline CDR1 reads ENHRY; CDR2 reads SYGVKD. With V trimmed by 3 bases and J by 3 bases, 2 bases remained unmatched. There are 14 residues in the CDR3. CDR3 amino acids: CAISEDRVGNTIYF. CDR3 nucleotides: TGTGCCATCAGTGAAGACAGGGTTGGAAACACCATATATTTT.

The rearrangement links TRBV30 to TRBJ2-7; D may be TRBD1 or TRBD2 (5 bases each). CDR3 size: 15 residues. Trimming took 2 bases from V and 0 from J, leaving 14 bases between them. The germline gives CDR1 GTSNPN, CDR2 SVGIG (reference sequence). For the CDR3, the DNA is TGTGCCTGGAGTATTAGGACACGGGGCTCCTACGAGCAGTACTTC. It codes for CAWSIRTRGSYEQYF.

In its sample, this clonotype was seen a few times. This sequence joins TRBV6-1 and TRBJ2-7, with unresolved D. The germline V gene encodes CDR1 MNHNS and CDR2 SASEGT. The V end was cut by 6 bases, the J end by 0 bases, with 18 bases between. The CDR3 has 16 residues. CDR3 sequence reads: CASSPNTARSSYEQYF. CDR3 nucleotides: TGTGCCAGCAGCCCAAATACAGCACGAAGCTCCTACGAGCAGTACTTC.

The chain uses TRBV5-1 and TRBJ2-1; 7 nucleotides match TRBD1. The germline gives CDR1 SGHRS, CDR2 YFSETQ. V lost 7 bases, J lost 0 bases, and 10 bases stayed unmatched. This CDR3 comprises 16 residues. CDR3 sequence: CASGEQGPISYNEQFF. DNA of the CDR3: TGCGCCAGCGGCGAACAGGGGCCCATCTCCTACAATGAGCAGTTCTTC.

This sequence joins TRBV12-3 or TRBV12-4 and TRBJ1-5; D uncertain. Between the trimmed V and J ends, which lost 4 bases and 0 bases, there was a span of 7 bases. The CDR3 spans 14 residues. CDR3 DNA: TGTGCCAGCAGTTCTTTCGTTAGCAATCAGCCCCAGCATTTT. It yields the protein CASSSFVSNQPQHF.